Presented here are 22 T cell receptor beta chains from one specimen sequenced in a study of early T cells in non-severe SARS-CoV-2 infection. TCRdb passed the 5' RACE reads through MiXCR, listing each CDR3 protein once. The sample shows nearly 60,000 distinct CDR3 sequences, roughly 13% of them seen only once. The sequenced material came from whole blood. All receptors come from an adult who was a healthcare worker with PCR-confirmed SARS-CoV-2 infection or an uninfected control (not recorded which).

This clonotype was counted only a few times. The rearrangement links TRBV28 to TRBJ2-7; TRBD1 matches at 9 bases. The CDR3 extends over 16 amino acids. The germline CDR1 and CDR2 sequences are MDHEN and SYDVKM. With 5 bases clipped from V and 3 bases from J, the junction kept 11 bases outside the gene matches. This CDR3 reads CASSRWTGATFYEQYF. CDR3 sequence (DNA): TGTGCCAGCAGTAGGTGGACAGGGGCGACGTTCTACGAGCAGTACTTC.

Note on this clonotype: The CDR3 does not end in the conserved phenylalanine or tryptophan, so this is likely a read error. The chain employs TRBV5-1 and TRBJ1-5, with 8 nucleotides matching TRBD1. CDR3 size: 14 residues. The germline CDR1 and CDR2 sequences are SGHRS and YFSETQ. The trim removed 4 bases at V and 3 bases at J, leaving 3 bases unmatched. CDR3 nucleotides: TGCGCCAGCAGCCTGGGACAGGCCAATCAGCCCCAGCATCTT. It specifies CASSLGQANQPQHL.

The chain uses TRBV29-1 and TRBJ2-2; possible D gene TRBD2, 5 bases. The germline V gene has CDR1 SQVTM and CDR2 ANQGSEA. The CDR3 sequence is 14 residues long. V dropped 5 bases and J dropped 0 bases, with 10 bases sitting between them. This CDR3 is CSVSGMTNTGELFF. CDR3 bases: TGCAGCGTTTCCGGGATGACGAACACCGGGGAGCTGTTTTTT.

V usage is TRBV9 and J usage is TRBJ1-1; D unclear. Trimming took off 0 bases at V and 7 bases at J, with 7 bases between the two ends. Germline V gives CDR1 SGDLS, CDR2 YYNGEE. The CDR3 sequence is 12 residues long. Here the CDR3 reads CASSVDGSEAFF. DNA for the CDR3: TGTGCCAGCAGCGTAGATGGGAGTGAAGCTTTCTTT.

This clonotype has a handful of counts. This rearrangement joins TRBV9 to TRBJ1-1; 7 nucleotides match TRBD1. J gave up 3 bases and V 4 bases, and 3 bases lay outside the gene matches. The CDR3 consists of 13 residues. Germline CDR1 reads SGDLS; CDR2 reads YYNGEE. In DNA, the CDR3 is TGTGCCAGCAGCCAGGGACAGTACACTGAAGCTTTCTTT. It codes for CASSQGQYTEAFF.

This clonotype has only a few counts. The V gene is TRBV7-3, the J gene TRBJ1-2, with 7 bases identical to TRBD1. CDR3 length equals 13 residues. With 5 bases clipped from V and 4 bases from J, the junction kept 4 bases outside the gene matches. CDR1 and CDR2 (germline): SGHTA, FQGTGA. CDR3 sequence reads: CASSRGQSYGYTF. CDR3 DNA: TGTGCCAGCAGCCGGGGACAGTCCTATGGCTACACCTTC.

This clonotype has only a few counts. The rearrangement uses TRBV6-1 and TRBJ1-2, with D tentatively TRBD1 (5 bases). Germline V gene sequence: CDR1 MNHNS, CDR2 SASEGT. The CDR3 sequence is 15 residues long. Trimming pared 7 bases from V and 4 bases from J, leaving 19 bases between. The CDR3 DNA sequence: TGTGCCAGCAATGGACCGGGACTGGGGAGCTATGGCTACACCTTC. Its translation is CASNGPGLGSYGYTF.

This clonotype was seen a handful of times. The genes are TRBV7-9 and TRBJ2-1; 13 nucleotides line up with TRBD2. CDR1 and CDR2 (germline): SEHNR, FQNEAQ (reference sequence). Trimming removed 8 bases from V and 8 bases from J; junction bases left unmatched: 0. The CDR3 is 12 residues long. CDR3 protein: CASGLAGDEQFF. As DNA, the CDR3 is TGTGCCAGCGGACTAGCGGGAGATGAGCAGTTCTTC.

The CDR3 DNA sequence: TGCAGTGCTACCCTCCTAGCGGGAGGACCCTACGAGCAGTACTTC. Translation gives CSATLLAGGPYEQYF. This rearrangement joins TRBV20-1 to TRBJ2-7; 11 bases fit TRBD2. The germline V gene encodes CDR1 DFQATT and CDR2 SNEGSKA (reference sequence). V shed 4 bases, J shed 2 bases, and the junction held 7 bases outside the gene matches. This CDR3 region has 15 residues.

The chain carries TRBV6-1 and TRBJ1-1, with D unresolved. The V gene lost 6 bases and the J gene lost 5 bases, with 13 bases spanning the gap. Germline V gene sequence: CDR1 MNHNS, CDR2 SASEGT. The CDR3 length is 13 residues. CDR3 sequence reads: CASRSVPLTEAFF. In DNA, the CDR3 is TGTGCCAGCAGGTCCGTTCCTCTGACTGAAGCTTTCTTT.

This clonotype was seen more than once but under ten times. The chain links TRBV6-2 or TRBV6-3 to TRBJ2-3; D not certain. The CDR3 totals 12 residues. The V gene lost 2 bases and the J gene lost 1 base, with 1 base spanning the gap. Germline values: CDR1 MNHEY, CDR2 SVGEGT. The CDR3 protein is CASSYGTDTQYF. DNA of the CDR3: TGTGCCAGCAGTTACGGCACAGATACGCAGTATTTT.

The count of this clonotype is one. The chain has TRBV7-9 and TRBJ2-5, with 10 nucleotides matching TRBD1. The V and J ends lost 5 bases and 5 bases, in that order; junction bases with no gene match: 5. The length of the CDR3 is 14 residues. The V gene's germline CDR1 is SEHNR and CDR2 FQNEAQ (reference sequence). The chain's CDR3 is CASSPTGGWETQYF. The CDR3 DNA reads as TGTGCCAGCAGCCCGACAGGGGGCTGGGAGACCCAGTACTTC.

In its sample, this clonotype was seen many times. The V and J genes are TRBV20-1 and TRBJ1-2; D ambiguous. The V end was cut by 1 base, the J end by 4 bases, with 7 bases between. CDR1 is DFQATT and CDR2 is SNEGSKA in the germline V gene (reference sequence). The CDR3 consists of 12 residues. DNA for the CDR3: TGCAGTGCTAGAGGGCAGGCCTATGGCTACACCTTC. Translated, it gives CSARGQAYGYTF.

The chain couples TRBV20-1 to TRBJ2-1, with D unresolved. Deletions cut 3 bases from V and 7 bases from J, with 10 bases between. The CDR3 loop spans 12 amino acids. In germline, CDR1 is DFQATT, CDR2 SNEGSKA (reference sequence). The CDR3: CSARVIENEQFF. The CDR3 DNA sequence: TGCAGTGCTAGGGTGATAGAAAATGAGCAGTTCTTC.

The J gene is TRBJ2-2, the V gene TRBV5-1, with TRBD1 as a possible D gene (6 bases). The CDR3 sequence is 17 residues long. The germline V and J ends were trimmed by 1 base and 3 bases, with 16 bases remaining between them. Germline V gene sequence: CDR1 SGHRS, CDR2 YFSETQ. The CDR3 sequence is CASSLRQQGLDTGELFF. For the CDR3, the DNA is TGCGCCAGCAGCTTGAGGCAACAGGGCTTGGACACCGGGGAGCTGTTTTTT.

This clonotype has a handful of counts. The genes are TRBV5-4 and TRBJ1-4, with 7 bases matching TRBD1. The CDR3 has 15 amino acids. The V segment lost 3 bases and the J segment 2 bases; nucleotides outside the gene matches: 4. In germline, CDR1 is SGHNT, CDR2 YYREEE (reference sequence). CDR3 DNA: TGTGCCAGCAGCTCGAAACAGGGGACTAATGAAAAACTGTTTTTT. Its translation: CASSSKQGTNEKLFF.

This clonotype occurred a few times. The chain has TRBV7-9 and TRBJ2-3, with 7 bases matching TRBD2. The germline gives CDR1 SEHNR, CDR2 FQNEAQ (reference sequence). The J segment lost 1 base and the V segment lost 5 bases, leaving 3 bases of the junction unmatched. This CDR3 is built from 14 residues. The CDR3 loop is CASSASGGTDTQYF. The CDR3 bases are TGTGCCAGCAGCGCTAGCGGCGGCACAGATACGCAGTATTTT.

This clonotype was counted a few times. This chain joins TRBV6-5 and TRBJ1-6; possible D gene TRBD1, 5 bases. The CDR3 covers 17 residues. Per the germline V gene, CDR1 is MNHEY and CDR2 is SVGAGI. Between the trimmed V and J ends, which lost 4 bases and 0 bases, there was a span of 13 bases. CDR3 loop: CASSWDPRRSYNSPLHF. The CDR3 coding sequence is TGTGCCAGCAGTTGGGACCCCCGCCGCTCCTATAATTCACCCCTCCACTTT.

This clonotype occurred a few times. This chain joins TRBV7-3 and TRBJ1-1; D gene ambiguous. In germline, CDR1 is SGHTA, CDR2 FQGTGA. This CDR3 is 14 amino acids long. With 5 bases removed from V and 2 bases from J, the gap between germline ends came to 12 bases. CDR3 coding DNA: TGTGCCAGCAGCCCTGACGGGGTAAACACTGAAGCTTTCTTT. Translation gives CASSPDGVNTEAFF.

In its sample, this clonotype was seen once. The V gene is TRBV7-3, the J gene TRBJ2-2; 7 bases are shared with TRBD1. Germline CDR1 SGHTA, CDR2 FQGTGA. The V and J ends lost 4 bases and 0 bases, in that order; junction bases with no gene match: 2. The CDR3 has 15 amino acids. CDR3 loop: CASSYGQANTGELFF. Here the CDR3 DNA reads TGTGCCAGCAGCTATGGACAGGCGAACACCGGGGAGCTGTTTTTT.

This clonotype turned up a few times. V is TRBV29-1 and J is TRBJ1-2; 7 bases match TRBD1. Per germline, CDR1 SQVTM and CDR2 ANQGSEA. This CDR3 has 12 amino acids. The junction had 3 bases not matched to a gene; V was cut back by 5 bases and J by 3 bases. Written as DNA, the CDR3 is TGCAGCGTTCCAGACAGGGACTATGGCTACACCTTC. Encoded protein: CSVPDRDYGYTF.

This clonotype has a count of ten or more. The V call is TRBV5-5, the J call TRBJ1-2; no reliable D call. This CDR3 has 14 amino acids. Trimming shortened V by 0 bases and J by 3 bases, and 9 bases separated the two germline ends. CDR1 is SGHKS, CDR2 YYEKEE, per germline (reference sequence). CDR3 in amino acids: CASSLVDRYYGYTF. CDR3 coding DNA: TGTGCCAGCAGCTTGGTTGACCGATACTATGGCTACACCTTC.